The rows below give T cell receptor beta chains drawn from one sample of a study of human T cells and chemical hapten exposure. TCRdb re-derived calls from the RACE reads in MiXCR, one entry per CDR3 protein. The top ten hold 1.3% to 1.5% of the sample, which has 75,000 to 90,000 distinct CDR3 sequences, approximately 10% seen once. Here the sequenced sample was whole blood, taken in connection with sensitization to the hapten diphenylcyclopropenone (DPC). The receptors here all came from a woman aged 45-59 years with alopecia areata. Some clones in this sample may be carry-over from other donors' samples. Both conserved end residues are part of each CDR3. D genes are given only for firm matches. Only some rows state a clone size, as once, few, many or a class for expanded clones.

clone size: many
CDR3 length: 15
D gene: TRBD2
J gene: TRBJ2-1
V gene: TRBV29-1
CDR3 protein: CSVEGLTSAYNEQFF
CDR3 DNA: TGCAGCGTTGAGGGACTGACTAGCGCTTACAATGAGCAGTTCTTC

clone size: once
CDR3 length: 11
D gene: NA
J gene: TRBJ2-1
V gene: TRBV28
CDR3 protein: CASSLWNEQFF
CDR3 DNA: TGTGCCAGCAGTTTATGGAATGAGCAGTTCTTC

clone size: NA
CDR3 length: 12
D gene: NA
J gene: TRBJ2-1
V gene: TRBV11-2
CDR3 protein: CASSLGQGRQFF
CDR3 DNA: TGTGCCAGCAGCTTAGGGCAGGGACGGCAGTTCTTC

clone size: few
CDR3 length: 16
D gene: NA
J gene: TRBJ2-1
V gene: TRBV7-3
CDR3 protein: CASSLGGGAVYNEQFF
CDR3 DNA: TGTGCCAGCAGCTTAGGCGGCGGGGCTGTCTACAATGAGCAGTTCTTC

clone size: NA
CDR3 length: 14
D gene: NA
J gene: TRBJ2-1
V gene: TRBV7-2
CDR3 protein: CASSLGRDYNEQFF
CDR3 DNA: TGTGCCAGCAGCTTAGGGCGGGACTACAATGAGCAGTTCTTC

clone size: many
CDR3 length: 15
D gene: TRBD1
J gene: TRBJ1-1
V gene: TRBV5-1
CDR3 protein: CASSPKTGINTEAFF
CDR3 DNA: TGCGCCAGCAGCCCAAAGACAGGGATTAACACTGAAGCTTTCTTT

clone size: few
CDR3 length: 12
D gene: NA
J gene: TRBJ2-7
V gene: TRBV10-3
CDR3 protein: CAISDGYREQYF
CDR3 DNA: TGTGCCATCAGTGACGGGTATCGGGAGCAGTACTTC

clone size: many
CDR3 length: 15
D gene: TRBD1
J gene: TRBJ2-3
V gene: TRBV24-1
CDR3 protein: CATSSRDRGTDTQYF
CDR3 DNA: TGTGCCACCAGTTCCCGGGACAGGGGCACAGATACGCAGTATTTT

clone size: few
CDR3 length: 11
D gene: TRBD1
J gene: TRBJ2-7
V gene: TRBV24-1
CDR3 protein: CATGQGSEQYF
CDR3 DNA: TGTGCCACCGGACAGGGTTCCGAGCAGTACTTC

clone size: many
CDR3 length: 17
D gene: NA
J gene: TRBJ1-1
V gene: TRBV18
CDR3 protein: CASSPRKGGLIDTEAFF
CDR3 DNA: TGTGCCAGCTCACCCCGAAAAGGGGGGTTAATAGACACTGAAGCTTTCTTT

clone size: NA
CDR3 length: 14
D gene: NA
J gene: TRBJ1-6
V gene: TRBV28
CDR3 protein: CATGPLRPNSPLHF
CDR3 DNA: TGTGCCACCGGCCCTCTAAGGCCCAATTCACCCCTCCACTTT

clone size: NA
CDR3 length: 15
D gene: TRBD1
J gene: TRBJ1-1
V gene: TRBV5-1
CDR3 protein: CASSRGQGKNTEAFF
CDR3 DNA: TGCGCCAGCAGCAGAGGACAGGGAAAGAACACTGAAGCTTTCTTT

clone size: many
CDR3 length: 12
D gene: NA
J gene: TRBJ2-2
V gene: TRBV11-3
CDR3 protein: CASTPRTGELFF
CDR3 DNA: TGTGCCAGCACCCCGAGGACCGGGGAGCTGTTTTTT

clone size: NA
CDR3 length: 14
D gene: TRBD1
J gene: TRBJ2-2
V gene: TRBV30
CDR3 protein: CAWRGDRGTGELFF
CDR3 DNA: TGTGCCTGGAGGGGGGACAGGGGAACCGGGGAGCTGTTTTTT

clone size: NA
CDR3 length: 15
D gene: NA
J gene: TRBJ2-1
V gene: TRBV19
CDR3 protein: CASSADRSACNEQFF
CDR3 DNA: TGTGCCAGTAGTGCAGACCGTAGCGCATGCAATGAGCAGTTCTTC